This is a list of T cell receptor beta chains from one sample in a study of shared clonotypes between healthy human individuals. Libraries were prepared by immunoSEQ multiplex PCR; TCRdb keeps only in-frame clonotypes and omits some of them. The sample includes some 2 million clones, 85% to 95% seen only once; the top ten take roughly 0.13%. Sequenced: naive CD4+ T cells sorted from blood. The source is a man between 18 and 29 years old in good health. Each CDR3 is given with its conserved first and last residue. The order of the fields is clone size, D gene, V gene, J gene, CDR3 DNA, CDR3 protein. The D gene is left open where the match is weak. A row's size may be missing; if present it is once, few, many or a size class.

.	.	TRBV5-4	TRBJ1-1	TGTGCCAGCAGCTTGGAGGGAAGGAACACTGAAGCTTTCTTT	CASSLEGRNTEAFF
.	.	TRBV7-9	TRBJ1-4	TGTGCCAGCAGGCTTGCAACTAATGAAAAACTGTTTTTT	CASRLATNEKLFF
.	TRBD2	TRBV7-2	TRBJ2-1	TGTGCCAGCAGCAAAGCGGGAGGTGAGCAGTTCTTC	CASSKAGGEQFF
.	TRBD2	TRBV5-6	TRBJ2-3	TGTGCCAGCAGCTTGGGGCTAGCGGGAGGGGCAGATACGCAGTATTTT	CASSLGLAGGADTQYF
.	.	TRBV6-1	TRBJ2-1	TGTGCCAGCAGTGAAGCGAAGAATCTAGCGATCAACAATGAGCAGTTCTTC	CASSEAKNLAINNEQFF
once	.	TRBV11-2	TRBJ1-4	TGTGCCAGCAGCTTTCATGAAAAACTGTTTTTT	CASSFHEKLFF
.	.	TRBV5-4	TRBJ1-6	TGTGCCAGCAGCTTGGCGGGGTATAATTCACCCCTCCACTTT	CASSLAGYNSPLHF
.	.	TRBV2	TRBJ2-7	TGTGCCAGCAGTGTCCGTGTGGTAGGCGAGCAGTACTTC	CASSVRVVGEQYF
.	.	TRBV6-6	TRBJ1-1	TGTGCCAGCAGCCCGGGACAACGCACTGAAGCTTTCTTT	CASSPGQRTEAFF
.	.	TRBV7-2	TRBJ1-4	TGTGCCAGCAGCCCCCCTGGCAGGGTTGGTGAAAAACTGTTTTTT	CASSPPGRVGEKLFF
.	TRBD2	TRBV4-3	TRBJ2-1	TGCGCCAGCAGCCAAGGATTCCCGGGACTAGCGGGTTGGGAGCAGTTCTTC	CASSQGFPGLAGWEQFF
.	.	TRBV7-2	TRBJ1-3	TGTGCCAGCAGCTTTTCTGGAAACACCATATATTTT	CASSFSGNTIYF
.	.	TRBV6-5	TRBJ1-1	TGTGCCAGCAGTTACGGTACTGAAGCTTTCTTT	CASSYGTEAFF
.	.	TRBV2	TRBJ1-6	TGTGCCAGCAAGAATGACAGGAACAATTCACCCCTCCACTTT	CASKNDRNNSPLHF
.	.	TRBV7-9	TRBJ1-1	TGTGCCAGCAGCTCCTCAGGGAACACTGAAGCTTTCTTT	CASSSSGNTEAFF
.	TRBD2	TRBV12-5	TRBJ2-7	TGTGCTAGTGGTTCCTCAACCCTTACTAGCGGATTCTCCTACGAGCAGTACTTC	CASGSSTLTSGFSYEQYF
.	.	TRBV5-1	TRBJ2-7	TGCGCCAGCAGTGAGGAGTACGAGCAGTACTTC	CASSEEYEQYF
.	.	TRBV2	TRBJ2-2	TGTGCCTCCGGCGAGGAGGGGCACACCGGGGAGCTGTTTTTT	CASGEEGHTGELFF
.	.	TRBV7-9	TRBJ2-3	TGTGCCAGCAGCCGGGCCGGAAGCACAGATACGCAGTATTTT	CASSRAGSTDTQYF
.	.	TRBV5-1	TRBJ2-1	TGCGCCAGCAGCTCGGCCGGACAGAATGAGCAGTTCTTC	CASSSAGQNEQFF
.	.	TRBV19	TRBJ1-5	TGTGCCAGTACCCTAGGAGGGAATCAGCCCCAGCATTTT	CASTLGGNQPQHF
.	.	TRBV5-1	TRBJ2-2	TGCGCCAGCAGCTTAGGGCAGACTAACACCGGGGAGCTGTTTTTT	CASSLGQTNTGELFF
once	.	TRBV11-2	TRBJ1-2	TGTGCCAGCAGCCACAGTCCCTCGGCCCTCTATGGCTACACCTTC	CASSHSPSALYGYTF
.	.	TRBV11-2	TRBJ2-1	TGTGCCAGCAGCTTATCCCGTGGGTTTAGGGGCAATGAGCAGTTCTTC	CASSLSRGFRGNEQFF
.	.	TRBV6-5	TRBJ1-2	TGTGCCAGCTTTAGGGCAGGATTCTATGGCTACACCTTC	CASFRAGFYGYTF
.	.	TRBV10-3	TRBJ2-5	TGTGCCATCAGTGAGTCCGGGAGAGAGACCCAGTACTTC	CAISESGRETQYF
.	TRBD1	TRBV15	TRBJ1-1	TGTGCCACCAGCAGAGATTTTGGCCGGACACCGGACAGGGGAAACACTGAAGCTTTCTTT	CATSRDFGRTPDRGNTEAFF
.	TRBD1	TRBV30	TRBJ2-5	TGTGCCTGGAGTGTACCAGGGGGCTTCAAAGAGACCCAGTACTTC	CAWSVPGGFKETQYF
.	.	TRBV9	TRBJ1-2	TGTGCCAGCAGCGTAGAGGCAGGGCCCGGCTATGGCTACACCTTC	CASSVEAGPGYGYTF
.	.	TRBV6-1	TRBJ2-7	TGTGCCAGCAGTGAGCAACAGGGAGGCGAGCAGTACTTC	CASSEQQGGEQYF
.	.	TRBV11-2	TRBJ1-2	TGTGCCAGCAGAGAAGGGCAGGGAGCCTTCTATGGCTACACCTTC	CASREGQGAFYGYTF
once	.	TRBV5-1	TRBJ2-1	TGCGCCAGCAGCTTGACAGGTACGAGCTCCTACAATGAGCAGTTCTTC	CASSLTGTSSYNEQFF
.	.	TRBV5-4	TRBJ1-1	TGTGCCAGCAGCTTGGTCGGGGGACCTGAAGCTTTCTTT	CASSLVGGPEAFF
.	.	TRBV5-4	TRBJ2-7	TGTGCCAGCAGCTTGGAGGGCAGGGGTGGGGAGCAGTACTTC	CASSLEGRGGEQYF
.	.	TRBV7-6	TRBJ2-5	TGTGCCAGCAGCTTAGTAGGCGCTAGCGCAGGGGGAGAGACCCAGTACTTC	CASSLVGASAGGETQYF
.	.	TRBV5-1	TRBJ2-7	TGCGCCAGCAGCTTCTCTATGCTAGTGGACGAGCAGTACTTC	CASSFSMLVDEQYF
.	.	TRBV5-1	TRBJ2-1	TGCGCCAGCAGCTTGGACGTTGGGGGTAATGAGCAGTTCTTC	CASSLDVGGNEQFF